These T cell receptor beta chains were read from a single sample in a study of T cells in Graves' hyperthyroidism and ophthalmopathy. TCRdb passed the multiplex PCR reads through MiXCR, listing each CDR3 protein once. Altogether hundreds of thousands of distinct CDR3 sequences are present, about 14% being singletons, with the ten largest covering approximately 13%. Sequenced material: blood. The receptors stem from a young man with Graves' ophthalmopathy. Each CDR3 is given with its conserved first and last residue. A D gene is named only where the DNA matches it firmly. Not every row has a clone size; where given, it reads once, few, many or a size class.

>many|TRBD1|TRBV5-1|TRBJ1-2
TGCGCCAGCAGCTTGGCCGGAGGCCAGGGGGCGTATGGCTACACCTTC
CASSLAGGQGAYGYTF
>-|-|TRBV27|TRBJ2-2
TGTGCCAGCAGGTCAGGGGTGGGCGGGGAGCTGTTTTTT
CASRSGVGGELFF
>few|-|TRBV5-6|TRBJ1-5
TGTGCCAGCAGCTTGGGGACCTCGGGCAATCAGCCCCAGCATTTT
CASSLGTSGNQPQHF
>many|TRBD1|TRBV20-1|TRBJ1-6
TGCAGTGCTAGACCCGGGACAGTCAATAATTCACCCCTCCACTTT
CSARPGTVNNSPLHF
>-|-|TRBV27|TRBJ2-7
TGTGCCAGCAGTTTTCGAGCATACTACAAGCAGTACTTC
CASSFRAYYKQYF
>many|-|TRBV30|TRBJ1-4
TGTGCCTGGAGCAGGTGGGGCAATGAAAAACTGTTTTTT
CAWSRWGNEKLFF
>-|TRBD1|TRBV18|TRBJ1-1
TGTGCCAGCTCACCTTTGGGACAGGGTGTAACTGAAGCTTTCTTT
CASSPLGQGVTEAFF
>-|-|TRBV10-2|TRBJ1-5
TGCGCCAGCAGTGACGGCTCCACACACCAGCCCCAGCATTTT
CASSDGSTHQPQHF
>many|-|TRBV7-9|TRBJ2-7
TGTGCCAGCAGCTCAGCGGATTACCTAACCTACGAGCAGTACTTC
CASSSADYLTYEQYF
>many|-|TRBV30|TRBJ2-2
TGTGCCTGGAGTGTATTTAGCACCGGGGAGCTGTTTTTT
CAWSVFSTGELFF
>many|TRBD1|TRBV6-1|TRBJ1-2
TGTGCCAGCAGTCTTGGACAGGGCCTTGATCTTGGCTACACCTTC
CASSLGQGLDLGYTF
>many|-|TRBV7-8|TRBJ2-7
TGTGCCAGCAGCTTACCGGGGTTAAACGAGCAGTACTTC
CASSLPGLNEQYF
>-|TRBD2|TRBV6-5|TRBJ2-7
TGTGCCAGCAGTTACTCGACGGCTAGCGGCGAGCAGTACTTC
CASSYSTASGEQYF
>-|TRBD2|TRBV4-1|TRBJ2-3
TGCGCCAGCAGCCAAGATCCAGGGCTAGCGGGGGGAGATACGCAGTATTTT
CASSQDPGLAGGDTQYF
>-|-|TRBV19|TRBJ1-1
TGTGCCAGTAGCCGGTCCGGGGTCCCGAACACTGAAGCTTTCTTT
CASSRSGVPNTEAFF
>-|-|TRBV9|TRBJ2-5
TGTGCCAGCAGCGTGATAGCGTCGACTGCCGGGGAGACCCAGTACTTC
CASSVIASTAGETQYF
>many|-|TRBV13|TRBJ2-7
TGTGCCAGCAGCTTAGGAAGAGGGATCGAGCAGTACTTC
CASSLGRGIEQYF
>once|TRBD2|TRBV7-2|TRBJ2-7
TGTGCCAGCAGCCAAGAGCCTAGCGGGGCCTACGAGCAGTACTTC
CASSQEPSGAYEQYF
>many|-|TRBV4-1|TRBJ2-3
TGCGCCAGCAGCCAAGGGTGGGCGCAGTATTTT
CASSQGWAQYF
>-|TRBD2|TRBV6-1|TRBJ2-7
TGTGCCAGCAAATCGGGGGGAGCAGGTGAGCAGTACTTC
CASKSGGAGEQYF
>-|-|TRBV5-1|TRBJ1-6
TGCGCCAGCAGCTTGAACCCCCTCCACTTT
CASSLNPLHF
>many|-|TRBV2|TRBJ2-5
TGTGCCAGCAGTGACTCCGCGGCATTCGCGGAGACCCAGTACTTC
CASSDSAAFAETQYF
>few|-|TRBV19|TRBJ2-5
TGTGCCAGTAGTATCGGAGGCTCCCAAGAGACCCAGTACTTC
CASSIGGSQETQYF
>-|TRBD2|TRBV16|TRBJ2-7
TGTGCCAGCAGCCAAGTCAACCTAGCGGGGCGCTACGAGCAGTACTTC
CASSQVNLAGRYEQYF
>-|-|TRBV28|TRBJ1-6
TGTGCCAGCAGTTCGGGACGGGAGAATTCACCCCTCCACTTT
CASSSGRENSPLHF
>many|-|TRBV12-3/TRBV12-4|TRBJ1-2
TGTGCCAGCACCCCTAGGGGGTATGGCTACACCTTC
CASTPRGYGYTF
>many|TRBD1|TRBV12-3/TRBV12-4|TRBJ1-1
TGTGCCAGCAGTGTACCGGGACAGGGTCCAAGTGAAGCTTTCTTT
CASSVPGQGPSEAFF
>-|-|TRBV19|TRBJ2-7
TGTGCCAGTAGTATAGGCCCACGGGACACCTACGAGCAGTACTTC
CASSIGPRDTYEQYF
>few|-|TRBV19|TRBJ2-7
TGTGCCAGTAGTATGGCCAGGGCCTACGAGCAGTACTTC
CASSMARAYEQYF
>few|-|TRBV6-1|TRBJ2-2
TGTGCCAGCAGTTATTGGGGGCTGGTCGGGGAGCTGTTTTTT
CASSYWGLVGELFF
>many|-|TRBV2|TRBJ2-5
TGTGCCAGCGGGGAGGAAGAGACCCAGTACTTC
CASGEEETQYF
>few|TRBD1|TRBV18|TRBJ1-1
TGTGCCAGCGCTACGACAGGGGGGACTGAAGCTTTCTTT
CASATTGGTEAFF
>many|-|TRBV11-2|TRBJ1-2
TGTGCCAGCAGCTCCCCCCGGGGGCGAAACTATGGCTACACCTTC
CASSSPRGRNYGYTF
>few|-|TRBV5-5|TRBJ1-4
TGTGCCAGCAGCGATTCGGGGGAGACTAATGAAAAACTGTTTTTT
CASSDSGETNEKLFF
>many|-|TRBV20-1|TRBJ2-7
TGCAGTGCGAGCCCCGTGGGATACGAGCAGTACTTC
CSASPVGYEQYF
>many|-|TRBV6-1|TRBJ2-2
TGTGCCAGCAGTTTCGCGTTTAACACCGGGGAGCTGTTTTTT
CASSFAFNTGELFF
>many|-|TRBV18|TRBJ2-5
TGTGCCAGCTCACCCTCAGCACAGAAAGAGACCCAGTACTTC
CASSPSAQKETQYF
>few|TRBD2|TRBV13|TRBJ2-6
TGTGCCAGCAGCTTAGAAGCGGGAACCTCTGGGGCCAACGTCCTGACTTTC
CASSLEAGTSGANVLTF
>-|TRBD1|TRBV11-1|TRBJ1-2
TGTGCCAGAAGCTTCGGTTTAGACAGGGGGCAGCGTGGCTACACCTTC
CARSFGLDRGQRGYTF
>-|-|TRBV13|TRBJ2-2
TGTGCCAGCAGCCAAGATCCAATCACCGGGGAGCTGTTTTTT
CASSQDPITGELFF
>-|-|TRBV5-4|TRBJ1-4
TGTGCCAGCAGCTTTGAAGGATCAACTAATGAAAAACTGTTTTTT
CASSFEGSTNEKLFF
>-|-|TRBV12-3/TRBV12-4|TRBJ2-7
TGTGCCAGCGGAAACTACGAGCAGTACTTC
CASGNYEQYF
>many|TRBD1|TRBV30|TRBJ1-5
TGTGCCTGGGGACAGGGAAATCAGCCCCAGCATTTT
CAWGQGNQPQHF
>-|-|TRBV29-1|TRBJ1-2
TGCAGCGTTGGCCAGGCCACAAGGCAAGGCTACACCTTC
CSVGQATRQGYTF
>few|-|TRBV6-5|TRBJ2-5
TGTGCCAGCAGTAACAGACTTACGGAGACCCAGTACTTC
CASSNRLTETQYF
>few|-|TRBV12-3/TRBV12-4|TRBJ2-7
TGTGCCAGCGCCATCAGGCGAGACTCCTACGAGCAGTACTTC
CASAIRRDSYEQYF